This T cell receptor (beta chain) derives from a study of tumor and adjacent non-tumor tissue in lung cancer. This sample's RNA came from whole unsorted tissue. More than 3 cm separated this lung sample from the edge of the tumor. The library came from three nested PCR rounds adapted from ARM-PCR protocols. Each CDR3 protein gets one entry after TCRdb re-called the multiplex PCR reads with MiXCR. The sample lists about 100,000 distinct CDR3 sequences, 50% to 70% seen once, with around 19% in the top ten. The CDR3 consists of 14 residues. Looked up from germline, CDR1 is SGHAT and CDR2 is FQDESV (reference sequence). Trimming took off 3 bases at V and 6 bases at J, with 15 bases between the two ends.

This chain uses TRBV11-1 with TRBJ2-7; tentatively, D is TRBD1 (5 bases). Input material: distant non-tumor lung tissue. The TCR sequence derives from a young man with non-small cell lung cancer. The CDR3 DNA reads as TGTGCCAGCAGCTTCCCGGGCAGGGCCGGCGAGCAGTACTTC. Translation: CASSFPGRAGEQYF.